The 24 T cell receptor beta chains given below trace back to one sample, sequenced in a study of cytomegalovirus exposure and HLA in healthy donors (dated by TCRdb to the late 2010s). The method was the immunoSEQ multiplex PCR assay. Sourced from immuneACCESS, this table was stored by TCRdb with only in-frame sequences that have V and J called. A share of the clones is absent; for the studies checked, an unresolved V gene accounts for under half, and the remainder has no known explanation. In all, the sample holds 220,000 or so clones, and just over 90% of those were seen once. The ten largest clones add up to 0.85% to 1.2% of the sample. The sequencing sample was made of PBMCs. Source of these receptors: a woman aged 18-29 years in good health and CMV-seronegative.

The rearrangement joins TRBV5-8 to TRBJ1-5, with D unclear. With 4 bases removed from V and 4 bases from J, the gap between germline ends came to 18 bases. Germline V gene data show CDR1 as SGHTS and CDR2 as YDEGEE. This CDR3 contains 16 residues. This CDR3 reads CASSVGGRRGNQPQHF. The CDR3 bases are TGTGCCAGCAGCGTGGGAGGTAGGAGAGGAAATCAGCCCCAGCATTTT.

The table lists this clone with a count of one. The chain joins TRBV6-5 to TRBJ1-1; D remains unclear. Germline V gene data show CDR1 as MNHEY and CDR2 as SVGAGI. The CDR3 contains 13 residues. Trimming stripped 2 bases from V and 6 bases from J, with 10 bases between. The CDR3 DNA reads TGTGCCAGCAGTTACAGTTTGGGCGCTGAAGCTTTCTTT. Its translation is CASSYSLGAEAFF.

The chain couples TRBV19 to TRBJ2-7, with D maybe TRBD2 (5 bases). The CDR3 totals 11 residues. V was cut by 1 base and J by 7 bases, with 5 bases left in between. Looked up from germline, CDR1 is LNHDA and CDR2 is SQIVND (reference sequence). The CDR3 DNA is TGTGCCAGTAGTATAGGACTAGAGCAGTACTTC. This gives the protein CASSIGLEQYF.

This sequence joins TRBV5-1 and TRBJ1-1; 11 bases agree with TRBD1. CDR1 and CDR2 from the germline V gene are SGHRS and YFSETQ. The V segment lost 3 bases and the J segment 0 bases; nucleotides outside the gene matches: 7. The CDR3 contains 17 residues. The CDR3 is CASSYGQGASMNTEAFF. In DNA, the CDR3 is TGCGCCAGCAGCTACGGACAGGGGGCGTCCATGAACACTGAAGCTTTCTTT.

The chain couples TRBV19 to TRBJ2-6; possible D gene TRBD1, 6 bases. The germline V and J ends were trimmed by 1 base and 2 bases, with 6 bases remaining between them. The CDR3 runs 15 residues. Germline lookup yields CDR1 LNHDA and CDR2 SQIVND (reference sequence). As DNA, the CDR3 is TGTGCCAGTAGTATAGCAGGGGCTGGGGCCAACGTCCTGACTTTC. Its protein is CASSIAGAGANVLTF. The entire variable domain, with the rest obtained from reference TRBV19 and TRBJ2-6, is as follows: DGGITQSPKYLFRKEGQNVTLSCEQNLNHDAMYWYRQDPGQGLRLIYYSQIVNDFQKGDIAEGYSVSREKKESFPLTVTSAQKNPTAFYLCASSIAGAGANVLTFGAGSRLTVL.

The chain links TRBV6-6 to TRBJ2-7, with 8 bases matching TRBD2. The V and J ends lost 4 bases and 1 base, in that order; junction bases with no gene match: 3. This CDR3 is built from 14 residues. The germline V gene has CDR1 MNHNY and CDR2 SVGAGI (reference sequence). CDR3: CASSFRGGSYEQYF. The CDR3 DNA reads TGTGCCAGCAGTTTTCGGGGGGGATCCTACGAGCAGTACTTC.

The CDR3 coding sequence is TGTGCCAGCGGGTCCGGTAGGGGAAGGCACGAGCAGTACTTC. This translates into CASGSGRGRHEQYF. This sequence joins TRBV6-6 and TRBJ2-7, with D possibly TRBD1 on 5 matching bases. Per germline, CDR1 MNHNY and CDR2 SVGAGI (reference sequence). With 8 bases removed from V and 5 bases from J, the gap between germline ends came to 19 bases. This CDR3 is 14 amino acids long.

The V call is TRBV7-2, the J call TRBJ2-7; D is ambiguous. The CDR3 runs to 13 residues. The V gene lost 3 bases and the J gene lost 1 base, with 7 bases spanning the gap. Germline CDR1 is SGHTA and CDR2 is FQGNSA. CDR3 residues: CASSFRRSYEQYF. CDR3 nucleotides: TGTGCCAGCAGCTTCCGTAGATCCTACGAGCAGTACTTC.

This sequence joins TRBV9 and TRBJ1-1; perhaps TRBD1 as D (6 bases). Trimming took off 3 bases at V and 3 bases at J, with 12 bases between the two ends. This CDR3 is 14 amino acids long. CDR1 and CDR2 from the germline V gene are SGDLS and YYNGEE. CDR3 DNA: TGTGCCAGCAGCGAGAGGGGGTTAGACACTGAAGCTTTCTTT. Translated: CASSERGLDTEAFF. Together with reference TRBV9 and TRBJ1-1, the CDR3 gives the full variable domain: DSGVTQTPKHLITATGQRVTLRCSPRSGDLSVYWYQQSLDQGLQFLIQYYNGEERAKGNILERFSAQQFPDLHSELNLSSLELGDSALYFCASSERGLDTEAFFGQGTRLTVV.

The V and J genes are TRBV2 and TRBJ1-2, with unresolved D. The germline V gene encodes CDR1 SNHLY and CDR2 FYNNEI. Trimming cost V 10 bases and J 4 bases, with 7 bases left between them. The CDR3 extends over 10 amino acids. The CDR3 spells CATSSYGYTF. DNA of the CDR3: TGTGCCACCTCGTCCTATGGCTACACCTTC.

The V call is TRBV9, the J call TRBJ2-3; 7 bases map to TRBD1. Germline V gene lookup returns CDR1 SGDLS and CDR2 YYNGEE. The CDR3 has 13 residues. Trimming removed 0 bases from V and 7 bases from J; junction bases left unmatched: 2. The CDR3 DNA is TGTGCCAGCAGCGTAGAGGACAGGAATACGCAGTATTTT. Its protein product is CASSVEDRNTQYF.

This clone has just one count. This sequence joins TRBV5-1 and TRBJ2-4, with D possibly being TRBD2 (6 bases). Germline lookup yields CDR1 SGHRS and CDR2 YFSETQ. This CDR3 has 16 amino acids. V was cut by 4 bases and J by 0 bases, with 14 bases left in between. As DNA, the CDR3 is TGCGCCAGCAGCCCGGTGGGCGGGGTAGCCAAAAACATTCAGTACTTC. It translates to CASSPVGGVAKNIQYF.

This clone turned up a few times. The chain is built from TRBV11-2 and TRBJ1-6; maybe TRBD1 (6 bases). With 3 bases removed from V and 3 bases from J, the gap between germline ends came to 9 bases. Germline CDR1 is SGHAT and CDR2 is FQNNGV. The CDR3 has 15 residues. CDR3 amino acids: CASSLGGLYNSPLHF. The CDR3 nucleotides read TGTGCCAGCAGCTTGGGGGGGCTCTATAATTCACCCCTCCACTTT.

V usage is TRBV6-1 and J usage is TRBJ1-2, with 8 bases lining up with TRBD1. From germline, CDR1 is MNHNS and CDR2 SASEGT. Trimming took 9 bases from V and 4 from J; bases not matched to a gene: 4. This CDR3 is built from 12 residues. In nucleotides, the CDR3 is TGTGCCAGTACAGGGGGGCTCTATGGCTACACCTTC. It encodes CASTGGLYGYTF.

The chain recombines TRBV4-1 with TRBJ1-1; D uncertain. The V end was cut by 2 bases, the J end by 1 base, with 5 bases between. Germline values: CDR1 MGHRA, CDR2 YSYEKL. This CDR3 has 13 residues. The CDR3 DNA follows: TGCGCCAGCAGCCAATCCCAGAACACTGAAGCTTTCTTT. Its translation: CASSQSQNTEAFF.

This chain uses TRBV23-1 with TRBJ1-1, with D perhaps matching TRBD1 (5 bases). TRBV23-1 is marked as an open reading frame, function uncertain. This CDR3 spans 14 amino acids. The V gene lost 3 bases and the J gene lost 4 bases, with 12 bases spanning the gap. The DNA for the CDR3 is TGCGCCAGCAGTCACAGGGTCATAGGCACTGAAGCTTTCTTT. It is translated as CASSHRVIGTEAFF.

V usage is TRBV10-3 and J usage is TRBJ2-1; 10 nucleotides align to TRBD2. Germline CDR1 reads ENHRY; CDR2 reads SYGVKD. V gave up 4 bases and J gave up 7 bases; unmatched junction bases: 7. The CDR3 extends over 15 amino acids. The CDR3 nucleotides read TGTGCCATCAGTGTAAGCGGGAGGGCCTCGAATGAGCAGTTCTTC. Its translation is CAISVSGRASNEQFF.

V usage is TRBV13 and J usage is TRBJ2-3; 8 bases line up with TRBD2. Germline CDR1 PRHDT, CDR2 FYEKMQ (reference sequence). The CDR3 runs 16 residues. J gave up 3 bases and V 0 bases, and 5 bases lay outside the gene matches. The CDR3: CASSLGLAVGTDTQYF. The CDR3 DNA reads TGTGCCAGCAGCTTAGGACTAGCGGTGGGGACAGATACGCAGTATTTT.

This clone was detected once. CDR3 coding DNA: TGTGCCAGCAGCTTAGGACACCCGAACACTGAAGCTTTCTTT. Translating gives CASSLGHPNTEAFF. The V call is TRBV6-6, the J call TRBJ1-1; D may be TRBD1 (5 bases). The V and J ends lost 6 bases and 1 base respectively, with 12 bases between them. CDR3 size: 14 residues. The germline V gene has CDR1 MNHNY and CDR2 SVGAGI (reference sequence).

This clone appeared a few times. The V and J genes are TRBV4-2 and TRBJ1-3, with TRBD1 identical over 7 bases. V gave up 3 bases and J gave up 4 bases; unmatched junction bases: 6. CDR1 LGHNA and CDR2 YNFKEQ come from the germline V gene. This CDR3 spans 15 amino acids. The CDR3 nucleotides are TGTGCCAGCAGCCAGGTAACAGGGGCCGGAAACACCATATATTTT. Protein sequence: CASSQVTGAGNTIYF.

The gene calls are TRBV6-6 and TRBJ1-1, with TRBD1 matching 7 bases. The CDR3 loop spans 15 amino acids. Looked up from germline, CDR1 is MNHNY and CDR2 is SVGAGI (reference sequence). Trimming at V came to 0 bases and at J to 1 base, leaving 2 bases not matched to a gene. This CDR3 reads CASSYSWTGNTEAFF. CDR3 coding DNA: TGTGCCAGCAGTTACTCTTGGACAGGGAACACTGAAGCTTTCTTT.

The V call is TRBV28, the J call TRBJ1-5, with 10 bases lining up with TRBD1. The V and J ends lost 8 bases and 9 bases, in that order; junction bases with no gene match: 7. This CDR3 region has 13 residues. Germline values: CDR1 MDHEN, CDR2 SYDVKM. CDR3 coding DNA: TGTGCCAGCGGGACAGGGGAACGTCTGCCCCAGCATTTT. This gives the protein CASGTGERLPQHF.

This rearrangement joins TRBV6-1 to TRBJ1-5, with 7 nucleotides matching TRBD1. Germline V gives CDR1 MNHNS, CDR2 SASEGT. This CDR3 comprises 15 residues. V lost 5 bases and J lost 4; bases outside the gene matches: 8. The CDR3 coding sequence is TGTGCCAGCAGTCCGTCCCGGGACAGAAATCAGCCCCAGCATTTT. It translates to CASSPSRDRNQPQHF.

This clone has only one observation. This chain connects TRBV10-3 to TRBJ2-1, with 9 nucleotides matching TRBD1. V shed 4 bases, J shed 5 bases, and the junction held 3 bases outside the gene matches. The CDR3 is 14 amino acids. Germline V gives CDR1 ENHRY, CDR2 SYGVKD. CDR3 sequence (DNA): TGTGCCATCAGTGTACGGACAGGGGACAATGAGCAGTTCTTC. Protein sequence: CAISVRTGDNEQFF.